What follows are 24 T cell receptor beta chains derived from one specimen sequenced in a study of blood T cell repertoires in COVID-19. Clones were read by immunoSEQ multiplex PCR, and TCRdb kept only the in-frame ones, dropping some. The table records about 170,000 clones, 70% to 90% of them present only once. Sequenced input: PBMCs or T cells enriched from blood (not recorded which). All receptors come from a woman younger than 30 who had recovered from COVID-19.

CDR3 sequence: CASSLSFGGVNTGELFF. The CDR3 DNA sequence: TGTGCCAGCAGCTTGTCCTTCGGTGGAGTGAACACCGGGGAGCTGTTTTTT. V and J are TRBV5-5 and TRBJ2-2; D uncertain. V dropped 1 base and J dropped 1 base, with 14 bases sitting between them. Germline-derived CDR1 and CDR2 are SGHKS and YYEKEE (reference sequence). The CDR3 loop spans 17 amino acids.

The rearrangement uses TRBV28 and TRBJ1-2, with D tentatively TRBD1 (5 bases). The CDR3 spans 15 residues. Trimming stripped 3 bases from V and 5 bases from J, with 16 bases between. Per germline, CDR1 MDHEN and CDR2 SYDVKM. For the CDR3, the DNA is TGTGCCAGCAGTTTGGTACAGGCAGAGGTTTATGGCTACACCTTC. Translated: CASSLVQAEVYGYTF.

The chain joins TRBV13 to TRBJ1-1; the match to TRBD1 covers 7 bases. V was clipped by 5 bases and J by 1 base; unmatched bases: 10. Germline V gene sequence: CDR1 PRHDT, CDR2 FYEKMQ (reference sequence). The CDR3 extends over 16 amino acids. CDR3 region: CASSIRQGGWNTEAFF. CDR3 coding DNA: TGTGCCAGCAGCATCAGACAGGGCGGGTGGAACACTGAAGCTTTCTTT.

CDR3 nucleotide sequence: TGTGCCAGCTCCCGGACAGGGGACTATGGCTACACCTTC. Its protein product is CASSRTGDYGYTF. V usage is TRBV18 and J usage is TRBJ1-2; TRBD1 matches at 9 bases. The germline gives CDR1 KGHSH, CDR2 LQKENI. V lost 6 bases and J lost 3; bases outside the gene matches: 2. The CDR3 covers 13 residues.

The chain carries TRBV24-1 and TRBJ2-1; tentatively, D is TRBD1 (5 bases). This CDR3 is built from 14 residues. Germline lookup yields CDR1 KGHDR and CDR2 SFDVKD. V shed 1 base and J shed 6 bases, with 9 bases lying between them. The CDR3, as DNA: TGTGCCACCAGTGATTTCGGTCAGGGCAATGAGCAGTTCTTC. Encoded protein: CATSDFGQGNEQFF.

This clone is a singleton in its sample. This sequence joins TRBV28 and TRBJ1-6, with 10 nucleotides matching TRBD1. V shed 4 bases and J 7 bases; nucleotides not matched to a gene: 4. CDR1 and CDR2 from the germline V gene are MDHEN and SYDVKM. The CDR3 is 15 amino acids. DNA for the CDR3: TGTGCCAGCAGTTCCCCGACAGGGGGCAATTCACCCCTCCACTTT. Amino acids: CASSSPTGGNSPLHF.

The chain is built from TRBV9 and TRBJ2-1; D possibly corresponds to TRBD2 (7 bases). The CDR3 is made up of 15 amino acids. Germline V gene sequence: CDR1 SGDLS, CDR2 YYNGEE. V was clipped by 0 bases and J by 4 bases, with 11 bases between them. The CDR3 is CASSVEGGKYNEQFF. The CDR3 DNA is TGTGCCAGCAGCGTAGAGGGGGGGAAATACAATGAGCAGTTCTTC. Together with reference TRBV9 and TRBJ2-1, the CDR3 gives the full variable domain: DSGVTQTPKHLITATGQRVTLRCSPRSGDLSVYWYQQSLDQGLQFLIQYYNGEERAKGNILERFSAQQFPDLHSELNLSSLELGDSALYFCASSVEGGKYNEQFFGPGTRLTVL.

The chain is built from TRBV29-1 and TRBJ2-1, with 9 bases that match TRBD2. The CDR3 length is 13 residues. The ends lost 1 base at V and 8 bases at J; junction bases unmatched: 3. The germline gives CDR1 SQVTM, CDR2 ANQGSEA. The CDR3 DNA is TGCAGCGTTGAAGCGGTAGCGGGGGATGAGCAGTTCTTC. Encoded protein: CSVEAVAGDEQFF.

This chain uses TRBV27 with TRBJ2-5; D gene unclear. The CDR3 loop spans 13 amino acids. The V and J ends lost 8 bases and 2 bases respectively, with 12 bases between them. Per germline, CDR1 MNHEY and CDR2 SMNVEV (reference sequence). The CDR3 DNA is TGTGCCAGCGCAAGTATTCTACAAGAGACCCAGTACTTC. This codes for CASASILQETQYF.

This chain connects TRBV15 to TRBJ1-6; D perhaps matches TRBD1 (5 bases). From germline, CDR1 is LNHNV and CDR2 YYDKDF (reference sequence). V was pared by 4 bases and J by 7 bases, with 14 bases between. The CDR3 contains 15 residues. CDR3 DNA sequence: TGTGCCACCAGCACCAGCCAGGGCGGAAATTCACCCCTCCACTTT. Translated: CATSTSQGGNSPLHF. Using reference TRBV15 and TRBJ1-6 for the parts outside the CDR3, the full variable domain is DAMVIQNPRYQVTQFGKPVTLSCSQTLNHNVMYWYQQKSSQAPKLLFHYYDKDFNNEADTPDNFQSRRPNTSFCFLDIRSPGLGDTAMYLCATSTSQGGNSPLHFGNGTRLTVT.

The rearrangement uses TRBV11-3 and TRBJ2-1; 7 bases line up with TRBD2. The CDR3 covers 14 residues. Per germline, CDR1 SGHNT and CDR2 YENEEA. J was trimmed by 4 bases and V by 5 bases; bases with no gene match: 5. The CDR3 here is CASSPSREYNEQFF. The CDR3 nucleotides are TGTGCCAGCAGCCCTTCGCGGGAGTACAATGAGCAGTTCTTC.

V and J are TRBV3-1 (or the pseudogene TRBV3-2) and TRBJ2-3, with TRBD2 identical over 11 bases. Per germline, CDR1 LGHDT and CDR2 YNNKEL (reference sequence). The CDR3 spans 18 residues. V was clipped by 2 bases and J by 4 bases; unmatched bases: 11. CDR3 region: CASSQRGLLAGVADTQYF. The CDR3 bases are TGTGCCAGCAGCCAAAGGGGTCTACTAGCGGGAGTTGCAGATACGCAGTATTTT.

The chain carries TRBV10-1 and TRBJ1-3; D is possibly TRBD1 (6 bases). CDR1 and CDR2 (germline): WNHNN, SYGVQD (reference sequence). With 9 bases removed from V and 3 bases from J, the gap between germline ends came to 15 bases. The CDR3 totals 14 residues. CDR3 in DNA: TGCGCCAGTTACAGGGCGGTGGATGGAAACACCATATATTTT. The encoded protein is CASYRAVDGNTIYF.

The chain joins TRBV2 to TRBJ1-1; D is unresolved. Trimming cost V 10 bases and J 2 bases, with 8 bases left between them. Germline lookup yields CDR1 SNHLY and CDR2 FYNNEI. CDR3 size: 11 residues. The CDR3 bases are TGTGCCACCAAGACAAACACTGAAGCTTTCTTT. This encodes CATKTNTEAFF.

This chain connects TRBV19 to TRBJ2-7, with a possible D match to TRBD1 (6 bases). The CDR3 spans 13 residues. The V and J ends lost 4 bases and 5 bases respectively, with 12 bases between them. Germline V gene lookup returns CDR1 LNHDA and CDR2 SQIVND (reference sequence). This CDR3 reads CASSTSGVNEQYF. The CDR3 nucleotides are TGTGCCAGTAGTACCTCAGGGGTCAACGAGCAGTACTTC.

This rearrangement joins TRBV27 to TRBJ2-3; a possible D gene is TRBD2 (5 bases). CDR1 MNHEY and CDR2 SMNVEV come from the germline V gene (reference sequence). The CDR3 is made up of 16 amino acids. V gave up 5 bases and J gave up 2 bases, with 17 bases separating them. The CDR3, as DNA: TGTGCCAGCAGTGCCCCCCCGAGGGATACCACAGATACGCAGTATTTT. It encodes CASSAPPRDTTDTQYF.

This clone was seen only once. This chain uses TRBV7-9 with TRBJ2-3; D remains unclear. Germline CDR1 SEHNR, CDR2 FQNEAQ (reference sequence). V gave up 5 bases and J gave up 2 bases, with 11 bases separating them. CDR3 length: 14 amino acids. CDR3 loop: CASSQAKSTDTQYF. DNA for the CDR3: TGTGCCAGCAGCCAGGCTAAGTCCACAGATACGCAGTATTTT.

The V and J genes are TRBV28 and TRBJ2-3, with 7 bases that match TRBD2. Germline V lookup: CDR1 MDHEN, CDR2 SYDVKM. With 10 bases clipped from V and 2 bases from J, the junction kept 9 bases outside the gene matches. CDR3 length: 14 residues. Here the CDR3 DNA reads TGTGCCACCAGACTAGCCAGTTCCACAGATACGCAGTATTTT. Translated, it gives CATRLASSTDTQYF.

The chain has TRBV6-2 or TRBV6-3 and TRBJ1-2; possibly TRBD1 for D (6 bases). This CDR3 contains 13 residues. Germline CDR1 and CDR2: MNHEY and SVGEGT. V lost 6 bases to trimming and J lost 2 bases, with 10 bases between them. CDR3 sequence (DNA): TGTGCCAGCAGCGTCACAGGGAACTATGGCTACACCTTC. It is translated as CASSVTGNYGYTF.

This clone appeared once. The rearrangement links TRBV9 to TRBJ1-1; D gene unclear. Germline V lookup: CDR1 SGDLS, CDR2 YYNGEE. There are 16 residues in the CDR3. V lost 0 bases and J 4 bases, leaving 16 bases between the germline ends. CDR3 amino acids: CASSVAVGGRVTEAFF. The CDR3 coding sequence is TGTGCCAGCAGCGTAGCAGTCGGAGGGAGGGTCACTGAAGCTTTCTTT.

The chain recombines TRBV28 with TRBJ1-2, with unresolved D. The CDR3 covers 12 residues. Germline-derived CDR1 and CDR2 are MDHEN and SYDVKM. Trimming stripped 2 bases from V and 4 bases from J, with 5 bases between. Here the CDR3 reads CASSLGVYGYTF. The DNA of the CDR3 is TGTGCCAGCAGTTTAGGAGTCTATGGCTACACCTTC.

This clone is a singleton in its sample. V and J are TRBV7-2 and TRBJ2-5; 10 nucleotides align to TRBD1. Unmatched junction bases numbered 3, after V lost 4 bases and J lost 1 base. Germline lookup yields CDR1 SGHTA and CDR2 FQGNSA. CDR3 length: 15 residues. CDR3 region: CASSWGTGVQETQYF. The CDR3 DNA reads as TGTGCCAGCAGCTGGGGGACAGGGGTCCAAGAGACCCAGTACTTC.

The chain combines TRBV14 with TRBJ2-1, with TRBD1 matching 8 bases. V shed 0 bases, J shed 2 bases, and the junction held 9 bases outside the gene matches. Germline lookup yields CDR1 SGHDN and CDR2 FVKESK. There are 18 residues in the CDR3. This CDR3 reads CASSQEWGQAKTYNEQFF. The CDR3 DNA is TGTGCCAGCAGCCAAGAATGGGGACAGGCGAAAACCTACAATGAGCAGTTCTTC. The full variable domain, completed using reference TRBV14 and TRBJ2-1, is EAGVTQFPSHSVIEKGQTVTLRCDPISGHDNLYWYRRVMGKEIKFLLHFVKESKQDESGMPNNRFLAERTGGTYSTLKVQPAELEDSGVYFCASSQEWGQAKTYNEQFFGPGTRLTVL.

This chain connects TRBV4-3 to TRBJ2-1; TRBD2 aligns across 15 bases. V dropped 1 base and J dropped 1; count of bases not matched to a gene: 14. Germline lookup yields CDR1 LGHNA and CDR2 YSLEER. The CDR3 totals 22 residues. The CDR3 nucleotides read TGCGCCAGCAGCCAAGCCCAACCGGGACTAGCGGGAGGATACTCATCCTACAATGAGCAGTTCTTC. Translation: CASSQAQPGLAGGYSSYNEQFF.